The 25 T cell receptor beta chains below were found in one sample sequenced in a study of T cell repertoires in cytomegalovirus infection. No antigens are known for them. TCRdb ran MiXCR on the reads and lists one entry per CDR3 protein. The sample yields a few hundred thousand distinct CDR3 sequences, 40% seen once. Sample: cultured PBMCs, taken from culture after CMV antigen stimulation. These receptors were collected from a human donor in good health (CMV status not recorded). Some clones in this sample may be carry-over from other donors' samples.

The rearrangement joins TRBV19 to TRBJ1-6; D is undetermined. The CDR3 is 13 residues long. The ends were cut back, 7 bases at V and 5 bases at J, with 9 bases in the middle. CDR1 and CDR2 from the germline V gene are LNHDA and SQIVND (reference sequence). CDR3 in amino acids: CASKVFDNSPLHF. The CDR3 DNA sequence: TGTGCCAGTAAGGTATTCGATAATTCACCCCTCCACTTT.

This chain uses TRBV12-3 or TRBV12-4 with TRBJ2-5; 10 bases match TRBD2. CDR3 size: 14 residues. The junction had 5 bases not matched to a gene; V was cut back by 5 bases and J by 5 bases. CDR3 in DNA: TGTGCCAGCAGTCAGCGGGGGGGCACGGAGACCCAGTACTTC. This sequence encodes CASSQRGGTETQYF.

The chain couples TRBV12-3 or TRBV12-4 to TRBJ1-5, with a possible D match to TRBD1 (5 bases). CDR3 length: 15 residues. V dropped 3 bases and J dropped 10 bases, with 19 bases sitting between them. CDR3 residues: CASSFQGLRGSPQHF. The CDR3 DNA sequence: TGTGCCAGCAGTTTCCAGGGTTTAAGGGGATCACCCCAGCATTTT.

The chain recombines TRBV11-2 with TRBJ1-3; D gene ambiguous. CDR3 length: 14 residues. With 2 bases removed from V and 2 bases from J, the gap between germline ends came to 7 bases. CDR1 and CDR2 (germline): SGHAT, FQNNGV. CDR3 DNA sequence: TGTGCCAGCAGCTTAAGGTCTACTGGAAACACCATATATTTT. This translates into CASSLRSTGNTIYF.

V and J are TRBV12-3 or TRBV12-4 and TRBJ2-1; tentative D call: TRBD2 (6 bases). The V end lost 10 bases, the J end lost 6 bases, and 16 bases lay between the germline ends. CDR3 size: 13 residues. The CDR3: CATGTFGVNEQFF. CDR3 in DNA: TGTGCCACCGGGACTTTTGGGGTCAATGAGCAGTTCTTC.

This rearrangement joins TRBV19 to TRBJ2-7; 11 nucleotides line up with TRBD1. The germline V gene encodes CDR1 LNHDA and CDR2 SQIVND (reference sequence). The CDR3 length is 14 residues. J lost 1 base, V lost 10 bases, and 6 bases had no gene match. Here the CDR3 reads CATRTGGLSYEQYF. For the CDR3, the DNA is TGTGCCACACGGACAGGGGGCCTTTCCTACGAGCAGTACTTC.

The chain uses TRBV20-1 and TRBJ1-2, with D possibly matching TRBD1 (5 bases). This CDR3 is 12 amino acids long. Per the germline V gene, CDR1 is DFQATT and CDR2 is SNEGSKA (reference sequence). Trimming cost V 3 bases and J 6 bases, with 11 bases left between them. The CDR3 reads CSASGAADGYTF. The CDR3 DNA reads TGCAGTGCTAGCGGGGCCGCGGATGGCTACACCTTC.

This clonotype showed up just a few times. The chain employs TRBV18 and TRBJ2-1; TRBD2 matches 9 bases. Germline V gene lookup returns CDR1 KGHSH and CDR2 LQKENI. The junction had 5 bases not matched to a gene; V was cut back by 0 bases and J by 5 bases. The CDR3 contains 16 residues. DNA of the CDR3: TGTGCCAGCTCACCACCTTTGCGGGAGGGCCACAATGAGCAGTTCTTC. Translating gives CASSPPLREGHNEQFF.

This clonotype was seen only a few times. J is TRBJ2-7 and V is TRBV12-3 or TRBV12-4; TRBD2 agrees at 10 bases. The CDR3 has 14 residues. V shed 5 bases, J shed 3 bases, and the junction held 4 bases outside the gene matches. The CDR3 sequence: CASSPSSGGYEQYF. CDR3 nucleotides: TGTGCCAGCAGTCCTTCTAGCGGGGGCTACGAGCAGTACTTC.

The CDR3 bases are TGTGCCAGCAGCTTGGAGTTTACCGGAGATACGCAGTATTTT. This translates into CASSLEFTGDTQYF. The chain couples TRBV5-4 to TRBJ2-3; D is uncertain. The CDR3 is made up of 14 amino acids. Trimming cost V 0 bases and J 5 bases, with 10 bases left between them. The V gene's germline CDR1 is SGHNT and CDR2 YYREEE (reference sequence). The entire variable domain, with the rest obtained from reference TRBV5-4 and TRBJ2-3, is as follows: ETGVTQSPTHLIKTRGQQVTLRCSSQSGHNTVSWYQQALGQGPQFIFQYYREEENGRGNFPPRFSGLQFPNYSSELNVNALELDDSALYLCASSLEFTGDTQYFGPGTRLTVL.

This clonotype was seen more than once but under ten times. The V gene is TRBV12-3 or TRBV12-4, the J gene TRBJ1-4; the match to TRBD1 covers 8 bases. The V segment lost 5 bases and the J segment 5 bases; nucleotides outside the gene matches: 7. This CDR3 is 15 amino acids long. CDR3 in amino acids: CASSPRTGLNEKLFF. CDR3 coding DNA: TGTGCCAGCAGTCCCAGGACAGGGTTAAATGAAAAACTGTTTTTT.

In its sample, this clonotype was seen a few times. CDR3 nucleotides: TGTGCCAGCAGTCCCACTAATTCAGGCGAAAAACTGTTTTTT. It is translated as CASSPTNSGEKLFF. The chain employs TRBV6-5 and TRBJ1-4; no firm D call. CDR3 length: 14 amino acids. Germline V gene lookup returns CDR1 MNHEY and CDR2 SVGAGI. Between the trimmed V and J ends, which lost 5 bases and 8 bases, there was a span of 15 bases.

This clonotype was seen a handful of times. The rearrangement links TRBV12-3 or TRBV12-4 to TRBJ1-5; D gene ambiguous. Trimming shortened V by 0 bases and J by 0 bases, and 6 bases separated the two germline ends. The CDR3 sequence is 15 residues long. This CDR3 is CASSLALASNQPQHF. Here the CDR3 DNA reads TGTGCCAGCAGTTTAGCGCTCGCTAGCAATCAGCCCCAGCATTTT.

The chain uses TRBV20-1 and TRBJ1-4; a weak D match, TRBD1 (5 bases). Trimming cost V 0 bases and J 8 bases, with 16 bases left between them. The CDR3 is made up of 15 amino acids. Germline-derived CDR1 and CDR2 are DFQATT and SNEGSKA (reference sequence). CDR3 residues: CSARDLIGGGEKLFF. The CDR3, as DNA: TGCAGTGCTAGAGATCTGATCGGGGGTGGGGAAAAACTGTTTTTT.

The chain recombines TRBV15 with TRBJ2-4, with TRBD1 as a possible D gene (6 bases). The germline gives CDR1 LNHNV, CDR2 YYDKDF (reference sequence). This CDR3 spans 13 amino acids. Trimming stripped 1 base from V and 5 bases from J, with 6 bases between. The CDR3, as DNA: TGTGCCACCAGCAGAGGACAGGAAAACATTCAGTACTTC. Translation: CATSRGQENIQYF.

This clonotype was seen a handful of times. The CDR3 nucleotides read TGCGCCAGCAGCTTGGAGGTAAACTCCTACAATGAGCAGTTCTTC. Protein product: CASSLEVNSYNEQFF. This chain links TRBV5-1 with TRBJ2-1; D uncertain. Per germline, CDR1 SGHRS and CDR2 YFSETQ. The CDR3 contains 15 residues. Trimming cost V 0 bases and J 0 bases, with 7 bases left between them. Full variable domain (rest looked up from reference TRBV5-1 and TRBJ2-1): KAGVTQTPRYLIKTRGQQVTLSCSPISGHRSVSWYQQTPGQGLQFLFEYFSETQRNKGNFPGRFSGRQFSNSRSEMNVSTLELGDSALYLCASSLEVNSYNEQFFGPGTRLTVL.

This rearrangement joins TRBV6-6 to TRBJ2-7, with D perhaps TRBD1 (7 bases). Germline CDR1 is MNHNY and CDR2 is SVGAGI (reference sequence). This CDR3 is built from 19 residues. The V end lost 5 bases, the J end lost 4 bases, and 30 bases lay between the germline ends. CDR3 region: CASSNREKGAWSWGYEQYF. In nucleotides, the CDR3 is TGTGCCAGCAGTAACCGGGAGAAGGGGGCTTGGTCGTGGGGTTACGAGCAGTACTTC.

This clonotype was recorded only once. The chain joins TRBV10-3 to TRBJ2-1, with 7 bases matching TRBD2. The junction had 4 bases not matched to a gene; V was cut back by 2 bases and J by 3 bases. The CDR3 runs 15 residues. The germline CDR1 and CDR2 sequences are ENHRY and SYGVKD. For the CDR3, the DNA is TGTGCCATCAGTGAGGACCAGCGGGACTACAATGAGCAGTTCTTC. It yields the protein CAISEDQRDYNEQFF.

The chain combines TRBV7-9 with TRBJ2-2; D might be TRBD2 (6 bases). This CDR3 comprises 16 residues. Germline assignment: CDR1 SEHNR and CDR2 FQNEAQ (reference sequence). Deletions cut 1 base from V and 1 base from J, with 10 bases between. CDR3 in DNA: TGTGCCAGCAGCTTAGAGCCTAGCGAGAACACCGGGGAGCTGTTTTTT. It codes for CASSLEPSENTGELFF.

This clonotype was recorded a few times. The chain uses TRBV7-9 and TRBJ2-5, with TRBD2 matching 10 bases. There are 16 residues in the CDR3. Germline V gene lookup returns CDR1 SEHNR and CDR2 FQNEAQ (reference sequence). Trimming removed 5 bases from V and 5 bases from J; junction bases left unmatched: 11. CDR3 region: CASSHALAGALETQYF. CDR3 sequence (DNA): TGTGCCAGCAGCCACGCCCTAGCGGGAGCTTTGGAGACCCAGTACTTC. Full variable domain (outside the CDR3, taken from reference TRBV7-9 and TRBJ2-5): DTGVSQNPRHKITKRGQNVTFRCDPISEHNRLYWYRQTLGQGPEFLTYFQNEAQLEKSRLLSDRFSAERPKGSFSTLEIQRTEQGDSAMYLCASSHALAGALETQYFGPGTRLLVL.

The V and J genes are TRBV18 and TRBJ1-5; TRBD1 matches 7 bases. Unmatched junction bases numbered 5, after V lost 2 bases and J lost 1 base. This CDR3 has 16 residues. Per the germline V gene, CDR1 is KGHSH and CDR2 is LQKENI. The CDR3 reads CASSPLRGPSNQPQHF. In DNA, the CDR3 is TGTGCCAGCTCACCATTAAGGGGGCCGAGCAATCAGCCCCAGCATTTT.

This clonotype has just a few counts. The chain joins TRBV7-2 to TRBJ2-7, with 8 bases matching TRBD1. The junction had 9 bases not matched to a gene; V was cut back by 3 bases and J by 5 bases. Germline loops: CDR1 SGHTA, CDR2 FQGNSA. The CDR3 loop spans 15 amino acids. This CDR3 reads CASSFGQGSFDEQYF. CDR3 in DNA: TGTGCCAGCAGCTTTGGACAGGGCAGTTTTGACGAGCAGTACTTC.

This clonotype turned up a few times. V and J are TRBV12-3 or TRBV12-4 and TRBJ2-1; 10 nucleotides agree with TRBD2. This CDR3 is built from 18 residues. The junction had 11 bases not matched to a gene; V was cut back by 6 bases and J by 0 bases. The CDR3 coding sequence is TGTGCCAGCAGCCCCACGGCAGCGGGGGGGAGCTCCTACAATGAGCAGTTCTTC. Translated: CASSPTAAGGSSYNEQFF.

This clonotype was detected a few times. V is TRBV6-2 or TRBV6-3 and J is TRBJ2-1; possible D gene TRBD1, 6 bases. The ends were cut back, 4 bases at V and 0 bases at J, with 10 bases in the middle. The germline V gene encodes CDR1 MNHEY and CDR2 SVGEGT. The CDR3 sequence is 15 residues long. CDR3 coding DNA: TGTGCCAGCAGTTGGGGGCAGAGCTCCTACAATGAGCAGTTCTTC. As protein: CASSWGQSSYNEQFF.

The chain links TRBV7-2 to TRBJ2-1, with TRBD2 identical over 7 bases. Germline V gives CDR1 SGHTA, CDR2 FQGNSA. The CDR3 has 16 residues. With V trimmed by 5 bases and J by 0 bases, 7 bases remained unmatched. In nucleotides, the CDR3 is TGTGCCAGCAGCCGTAGAGCGGGGAGCTCCTACAATGAGCAGTTCTTC. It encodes CASSRRAGSSYNEQFF.